The 2 T cell receptor beta chains in this list originate from one sample, sequenced in a study of T cells after yellow fever vaccination. TCRdb redid the calling of the 5' RACE reads with MiXCR, one entry per CDR3 protein. Of just under 600,000 distinct CDR3 sequences detected, about 14% appear once; the ten largest clones hold about an eighth. The sample in question was PBMCs, obtained on the day of the yellow fever booster vaccination. Receptors were obtained from a man aged 30-40 years who received the YFV17D yellow fever vaccine.

There are a few counts of this clonotype. CDR3 DNA sequence: TGTGCCACCGAAGGCTCACAGCACCGGAGTAATTCACCCCTCCACTTT. It yields the protein CATEGSQHRSNSPLHF. This chain connects TRBV6-2 or TRBV6-3 to TRBJ1-6; D not certain. The V end was cut by 10 bases, the J end by 6 bases, with 22 bases between. Germline V gives CDR1 MNHEY, CDR2 SVGEGT. This CDR3 spans 16 amino acids.

In its sample, this clonotype was seen a few times. The rearrangement uses TRBV20-1 and TRBJ2-1, with TRBD1 matching over 7 bases. The CDR3 sequence is 14 residues long. From germline, CDR1 is DFQATT and CDR2 SNEGSKA (reference sequence). The ends lost 6 bases at V and 1 base at J; junction bases unmatched: 6. This chain's CDR3 is CSARTGESYNEQFF. CDR3 bases: TGCAGTGCCCGAACAGGGGAATCCTACAATGAGCAGTTCTTC.